The rows below give T cell receptor beta chains drawn from one sample of a study of blood T cell repertoires in COVID-19. Sequencing used immunoSEQ multiplex PCR; TCRdb keeps in-frame clones, though not all of them. The sample shows about 480,000 clones, 75% to 90% of them seen only once. Sequenced: peripheral blood. These receptors originate from a young man with COVID-19, enrolled during active disease. Each CDR3 is given with its conserved first and last residue.

j_call v_call cdr3_aa
TRBJ1-2 TRBV30 CAWSSDAVYYGYTF
TRBJ2-1 TRBV7-9 CASSLAGSNEQFF
TRBJ1-1 TRBV6-1 CASSDMSNTEAFF
TRBJ1-4 TRBV6-5 CASTEIHRTNEKLFF
TRBJ2-5 TRBV4-2 CASSQDRVAGQETQYF
TRBJ1-5 TRBV7-8 CASSLATGQGLSQPQHF
TRBJ1-3 TRBV7-3 CASPPIGAGNTIYF
TRBJ1-5 TRBV6-5 CASRPDRGDQPQHF
TRBJ2-2 TRBV5-1 CASTHTGELFF
TRBJ1-2 TRBV5-4 CASSFRRGEGGYTF
TRBJ2-5 TRBV4-1 CASSWTSGGGETQYF
TRBJ2-3 TRBV9 CASSGGAGGPDTQYF
TRBJ2-2 TRBV28 CASSRSGTGELFF
TRBJ2-3 TRBV7-8 CASSLVGGGDTQYF
TRBJ2-2 TRBV5-1 CASSPAGDRLFF
TRBJ1-2 TRBV7-6 CASSFTGGYGYTF
TRBJ2-7 TRBV28 CASQRSLSPYEQYF
TRBJ1-2 TRBV7-9 CASSLLGYTF
TRBJ1-5 TRBV30 CAWSKTGGNQPQHF
TRBJ2-5 TRBV11-1 CASSSLLAGGTQYF
TRBJ2-3 TRBV14 CASRRFIDTDTQYF
TRBJ1-1 TRBV29-1 CSGEGQNTEAFF
TRBJ1-2 TRBV6-5 CASSYSTPGDGYTF
TRBJ2-2 TRBV27 CASSLLGARTGELFF
TRBJ1-3 TRBV9 CASTSGVSSGNTIYF
TRBJ1-2 TRBV6-5 CASRVQGGGYTF
TRBJ2-3 TRBV5-1 CASSGGRLADTQYF
TRBJ1-5 TRBV25-1 CATRAGPNQPQHF
TRBJ1-2 TRBV9 CASSKSLGGGYTF
TRBJ1-1 TRBV7-9 CASSYLDSEAFF
TRBJ2-2 TRBV10-2 CASSDREASTGELFF
TRBJ2-3 TRBV24-1 CATSDQGDTQYF
TRBJ2-3 TRBV10-3 CAIAASGRAVDTQYF
TRBJ2-2 TRBV7-9 CASSLGLAGDGELFF
TRBJ2-3 TRBV7-9 CASSYSGGSTDTQYF
TRBJ2-2 TRBV11-2 CASSLLGRGLTGELFF
TRBJ2-1 TRBV9 CASSVAIAGEQFF
TRBJ2-2 TRBV6-5 CASVGGRALTGELFF
TRBJ2-1 TRBV2 CASSRGQATGNEQFF
TRBJ2-3 TRBV7-6 CASSSSGLSDTQYF
TRBJ2-7 TRBV2 CASSENGDHEQYF
TRBJ2-3 TRBV2 CASSEGGLAGFTDTQYF
TRBJ1-6 TRBV5-8 CASSSDRNSPLHF
TRBJ1-1 TRBV6-4 CASRRGANLFTEAFF
TRBJ1-6 TRBV6-2/TRBV6-3 CASSYLGQGRSPLHF
TRBJ1-1 TRBV2 CASSEGFRGKNTEAFF
TRBJ2-1 TRBV9 CASSLDLSDSYNEQFF
TRBJ2-1 TRBV5-1 CASSNPGTSGDSSYNEQFF
TRBJ2-3 TRBV19 CASPLAGNSFADTQYF